This T cell receptor (beta chain) appears in the sequencing data of a study of control samples from healthy donors and cancer patients. This CDR3 spans 15 amino acids. Libraries were prepared by immunoSEQ multiplex PCR; TCRdb keeps only in-frame clonotypes and omits some of them. This sample yields roughly 26,000 clones, of which approximately 85% are seen a single time; roughly 6.7% belongs to the top ten. The chain carries TRBV21-1 and TRBJ2-3; the table's D call of TRBD2 was not tested on the DNA. TRBV21-1 is termed a pseudogene. This TCR was recovered from a woman aged 55 to 70 with head and neck cancer. The specimen was PBMCs. CDR3: CASSPSGEGTDTQYF. CDR3 nucleotides: TGTGCCAGCAGCCCTAGCGGGGAGGGCACAGATACGCAGTATTTT.